The T cell receptor beta chain described here comes from a study of human T cells and chemical hapten exposure. Authors' methods: Individual samples carried between roughly 23,224 and 700,000 TCRs, with some 100,000 as the median. Each CDR3 protein is one row after TCRdb ran MiXCR on the RACE reads. These V and J calls derive from TCRdb rather than the authors' analysis. Of approximately 260,000 distinct CDR3 sequences listed, 8.6% are singletons. This CDR3 comprises 16 residues. Trimming took 3 bases from V and 0 from J, leaving 15 bases between them. The germline gives CDR1 SGHDT, CDR2 YYEEEE. On this clonotype itself: Its antigen is unknown.

Time point: pre-sensitization, week 0. Documented treatment: therapeutic diphenylcyclopropenone sensitization with weekly scalp DPC. Whole blood, unfractionated, served as the material for total RNA extraction. Study-wide findings and caveats: No change in TCRs above 1 in 1000 frequency was produced by DPC sensitization. Significantly greater numbers of large CDR3 similarity clusters came from expanded TCRs than from controls.

The source of this sequence is a woman aged 40 to 49 with alopecia areata. Some clones in this sample may be carry-over from other donors' samples. The material sequenced was whole blood, taken in connection with sensitization to the hapten diphenylcyclopropenone (DPC). This sequence joins TRBV5-6 and TRBJ1-2; tentatively, D is TRBD1 (5 bases). In DNA form, the CDR3 reads TGTGCCAGCAGCTCTGGGCGGGACGGTACTAACTATGGCTACACCTTC. This encodes CASSSGRDGTNYGYTF.